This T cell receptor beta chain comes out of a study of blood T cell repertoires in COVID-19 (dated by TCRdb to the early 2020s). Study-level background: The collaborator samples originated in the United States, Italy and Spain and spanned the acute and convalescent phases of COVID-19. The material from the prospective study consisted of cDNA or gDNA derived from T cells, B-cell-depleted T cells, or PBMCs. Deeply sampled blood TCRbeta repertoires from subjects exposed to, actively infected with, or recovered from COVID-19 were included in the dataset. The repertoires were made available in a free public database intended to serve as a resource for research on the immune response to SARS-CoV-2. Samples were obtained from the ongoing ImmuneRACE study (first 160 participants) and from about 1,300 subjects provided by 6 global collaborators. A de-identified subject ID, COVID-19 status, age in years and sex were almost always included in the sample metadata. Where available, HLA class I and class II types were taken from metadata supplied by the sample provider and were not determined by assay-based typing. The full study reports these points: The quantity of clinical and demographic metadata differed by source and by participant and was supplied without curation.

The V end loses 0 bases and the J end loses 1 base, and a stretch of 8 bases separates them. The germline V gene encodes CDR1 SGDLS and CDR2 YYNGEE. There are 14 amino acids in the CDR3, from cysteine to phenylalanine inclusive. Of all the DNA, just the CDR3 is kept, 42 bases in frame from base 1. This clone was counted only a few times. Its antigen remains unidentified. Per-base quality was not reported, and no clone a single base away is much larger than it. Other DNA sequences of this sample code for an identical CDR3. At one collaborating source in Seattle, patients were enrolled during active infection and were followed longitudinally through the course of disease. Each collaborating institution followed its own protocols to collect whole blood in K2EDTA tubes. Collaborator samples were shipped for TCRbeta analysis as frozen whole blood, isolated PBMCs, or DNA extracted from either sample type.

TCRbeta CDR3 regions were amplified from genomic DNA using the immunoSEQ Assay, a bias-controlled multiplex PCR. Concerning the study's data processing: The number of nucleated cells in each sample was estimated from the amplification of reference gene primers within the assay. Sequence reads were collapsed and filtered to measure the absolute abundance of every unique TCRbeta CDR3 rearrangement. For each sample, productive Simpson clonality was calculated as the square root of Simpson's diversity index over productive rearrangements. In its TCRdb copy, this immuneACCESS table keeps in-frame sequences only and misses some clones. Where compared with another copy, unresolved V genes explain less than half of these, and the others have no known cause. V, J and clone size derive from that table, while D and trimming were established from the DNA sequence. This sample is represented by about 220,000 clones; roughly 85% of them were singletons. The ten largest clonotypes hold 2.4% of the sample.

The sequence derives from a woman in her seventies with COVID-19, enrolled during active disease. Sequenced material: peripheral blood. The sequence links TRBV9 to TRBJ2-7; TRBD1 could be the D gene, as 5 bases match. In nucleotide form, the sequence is TGTGCCAGCAGCGTAGATCCAGGGTCCTACGAGCAGTACTTC. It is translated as CASSVDPGSYEQYF.